What follows are 8 T cell receptor beta chains derived from one specimen sequenced in a study of CD8+CD57+ T cells in acquired aplastic anemia. Sequenced patients had shown CD8+CD57+ cell expansion by flow cytometry. The study profiled TCR beta VDJ and CDR3 using genomic DNA as template. TCRdb reprocessed the reads via MiXCR and lists one record per CDR3 protein. In the table there are some 120,000 distinct CDR3 sequences, about two fifths of which are singletons. The source material was sorted CD4+, CD8+, or CD8+CD57+ T cells (not recorded which) from PBMCs. The receptors shown here come from a human donor with aplastic anemia.

V and J are TRBV2 and TRBJ2-1, with 10 bases identical to TRBD1. CDR3 length: 15 amino acids. With V trimmed by 4 bases and J by 5 bases, 5 bases remained unmatched. The germline V gene encodes CDR1 SNHLY and CDR2 FYNNEI. The CDR3 sequence: CASSADRGGNNEQFF. CDR3 DNA: TGTGCCAGCAGTGCGGACAGGGGGGGGAACAATGAGCAGTTCTTC.

This clonotype was counted many times. The rearrangement joins TRBV5-6 to TRBJ1-2, with no clear D. CDR1 and CDR2 from the germline V gene are SGHDT and YYEEEE. V lost 1 base and J lost 0, with 10 bases in between. The CDR3 runs 15 residues. Here the CDR3 reads CASSLLYSANYGYTF. The DNA of the CDR3 is TGTGCCAGCAGCTTGTTGTACAGTGCTAACTATGGCTACACCTTC.

This clonotype was seen at least ten times. The CDR3 bases are TGTGCCTGGAGTGGTGGACAGGGATATGATCGCCTCCACTTT. Translated, it gives CAWSGGQGYDRLHF. V gene TRBV30 combines with J gene TRBJ1-6; 8 nucleotides align to TRBD1. Germline CDR1 reads GTSNPN; CDR2 reads SVGIG (reference sequence). The ends lost 1 base at V and 15 bases at J; junction bases unmatched: 11. This CDR3 region has 14 residues.

J is TRBJ2-1 and V is TRBV19, with D tentatively TRBD1 (5 bases). Germline V gene lookup returns CDR1 LNHDA and CDR2 SQIVND (reference sequence). Trimming left V 5 bases short and J 0 bases short, with 11 bases between. This CDR3 is 15 amino acids long. CDR3 region: CASSPRQHSYNEQFF. CDR3 sequence (DNA): TGTGCCAGTAGTCCCCGACAGCACTCCTACAATGAGCAGTTCTTC.

The chain joins TRBV19 to TRBJ1-1; D gene unclear. V lost 3 bases, J lost 4 bases, and 12 bases lay in between. CDR3 length: 14 residues. Germline V gene lookup returns CDR1 LNHDA and CDR2 SQIVND (reference sequence). The CDR3 protein is CASSIARDGTEAFF. CDR3 DNA: TGTGCCAGTAGTATCGCGAGGGATGGCACTGAAGCTTTCTTT.

This clonotype has a count of ten or more. This chain uses TRBV19 with TRBJ1-5; the D is unclear. CDR1 and CDR2 from the germline V gene are LNHDA and SQIVND (reference sequence). The CDR3 extends over 14 amino acids. V lost 7 bases and J 9 bases, leaving 19 bases between the germline ends. The CDR3 coding sequence is TGTGCCAGTAAGAAGGACGGCTCATTTCGGCCCCAGCATTTT. This sequence encodes CASKKDGSFRPQHF.

This clonotype showed up many times. The chain carries TRBV20-1 and TRBJ2-1; D is unresolved. The V end was cut by 1 base, the J end by 8 bases, with 6 bases between. Germline lookup yields CDR1 DFQATT and CDR2 SNEGSKA (reference sequence). The CDR3 sequence is 11 residues long. The CDR3 spells CSARAGHEQFF. CDR3 nucleotides: TGCAGTGCTAGAGCGGGTCATGAGCAGTTCTTC.

This clonotype was found many times. The V gene is TRBV19, the J gene TRBJ1-2; 8 bases line up with TRBD1. There are 15 residues in the CDR3. After removal of 1 base from V and 7 bases from J, the junction contained 8 bases not matched to a gene. Looked up from germline, CDR1 is LNHDA and CDR2 is SQIVND (reference sequence). DNA for the CDR3: TGTGCCAGTAGTATAGTCGCGGACAGGGCGAGTGGCTACACCTTC. This codes for CASSIVADRASGYTF.